Presented here are 10 T cell receptor beta chains from one specimen sequenced in a study of control samples from healthy donors and cancer patients (TCRdb year 2020). The protocol used for the library was the immunoSEQ multiplex PCR assay. This is the immuneACCESS table as TCRdb keeps it, with only in-frame sequences that have V and J called. A part of the clones is gone; compared with another copy, unresolved V genes explain less than half, and the rest is unexplained. The sample data list 140,000 or so clones, and 75% to 90% of these were observed just once. The biggest ten clones account for 4% to 5.5% of the sample. The sample taken for sequencing was blood. The receptors were sampled from a man aged 25-40 years in good health.

The chain is built from TRBV6-5 and TRBJ2-1; tentatively, D is TRBD1 or TRBD2 (5 bases each). From germline, CDR1 is MNHEY and CDR2 SVGAGI. This CDR3 comprises 14 residues. Trimming pared 0 bases from V and 2 bases from J, leaving 5 bases between. The chain's CDR3 is CASSYSGAYNEQFF. The CDR3 bases are TGTGCCAGCAGTTACTCGGGGGCCTACAATGAGCAGTTCTTC.

The V and J genes are TRBV2 and TRBJ2-6; D gene unclear. The germline V gene encodes CDR1 SNHLY and CDR2 FYNNEI. This CDR3 spans 15 amino acids. The V end lost 2 bases, the J end lost 0 bases, and 5 bases lay between the germline ends. CDR3 nucleotides: TGTGCCAGCAGTGAAATAGTCTCTGGGGCCAACGTCCTGACTTTC. Protein: CASSEIVSGANVLTF.

The chain combines TRBV10-3 with TRBJ2-5, with D perhaps matching TRBD2 (6 bases). CDR1 is ENHRY, CDR2 SYGVKD, per germline. V was pared by 4 bases and J by 7 bases, with 10 bases between. This CDR3 is built from 12 residues. Here the CDR3 reads CAISGSEGTQYF. CDR3 bases: TGTGCCATCAGTGGGTCGGAGGGGACCCAGTACTTC.

V usage is TRBV27 and J usage is TRBJ2-1; 14 bases are shared with TRBD2. V was pared by 2 bases and J by 9 bases, with 6 bases of the junction left unmatched. In germline, CDR1 is MNHEY, CDR2 SMNVEV (reference sequence). This CDR3 spans 16 amino acids. The CDR3 loop is CASSLDLGLAGGEQFF. The CDR3 bases are TGTGCCAGCAGTTTAGACTTAGGACTAGCGGGAGGTGAGCAGTTCTTC.

The CDR3 sequence is CASSSGLNYGYTF. CDR3 coding DNA: TGTGCCAGCAGCTCGGGCCTCAACTATGGCTACACCTTC. The V gene is TRBV3-1 (or the pseudogene TRBV3-2), the J gene TRBJ1-2; the D is unclear. Trimming pared 5 bases from V and 2 bases from J, leaving 9 bases between. CDR3 length: 13 residues. Germline V gene lookup returns CDR1 LGHDT and CDR2 YNNKEL (reference sequence).

The genes are TRBV24-1 and TRBJ1-2, with 8 bases that match TRBD1. V lost 4 bases, J lost 1 base, and 4 bases stayed unmatched. Germline V lookup: CDR1 KGHDR, CDR2 SFDVKD. This CDR3 region has 15 residues. CDR3 loop: CATSEGTGLNYGYTF. The CDR3 nucleotides read TGTGCCACCAGTGAGGGGACAGGTCTTAACTATGGCTACACCTTC.

The chain is built from TRBV29-1 and TRBJ2-3; the D gene could be TRBD1 or TRBD2 (5 bases each). The CDR3 has 14 residues. CDR1 and CDR2 (germline): SQVTM, ANQGSEA. Deletions cut 6 bases from V and 0 bases from J, with 13 bases between. CDR3 residues: CSVRRDPSTDTQYF. The DNA of the CDR3 is TGCAGCGTCCGCCGGGACCCAAGCACAGATACGCAGTATTTT.

This chain uses TRBV2 with TRBJ1-1, with 7 bases that match TRBD1. In germline, CDR1 is SNHLY, CDR2 FYNNEI. J gave up 9 bases and V 4 bases, and 8 bases lay outside the gene matches. The CDR3 consists of 13 residues. The CDR3 nucleotides read TGTGCCAGCAGTGCAAGGGACAGTACAAAAGCTTTCTTT. Translating gives CASSARDSTKAFF.

This clone was counted a single time. This chain uses TRBV5-6 with TRBJ2-7; D is perhaps TRBD1 (5 bases). Germline values: CDR1 SGHDT, CDR2 YYEEEE. This CDR3 has 13 amino acids. The germline V and J ends were trimmed by 1 base and 1 base, with 6 bases remaining between them. CDR3 in DNA: TGTGCCAGCAGCTTGCAGGGATCCTACGAGCAGTACTTC. It is translated as CASSLQGSYEQYF.

V usage is TRBV24-1 and J usage is TRBJ2-1; TRBD1 matches at 9 bases. The CDR3 extends over 15 amino acids. The V segment lost 8 bases and the J segment 1 base; nucleotides outside the gene matches: 5. Per germline, CDR1 KGHDR and CDR2 SFDVKD. The DNA for the CDR3 is TGTGCCACCATGAAGGGACAGGGTTCCTACAATGAGCAGTTCTTC. This sequence encodes CATMKGQGSYNEQFF.